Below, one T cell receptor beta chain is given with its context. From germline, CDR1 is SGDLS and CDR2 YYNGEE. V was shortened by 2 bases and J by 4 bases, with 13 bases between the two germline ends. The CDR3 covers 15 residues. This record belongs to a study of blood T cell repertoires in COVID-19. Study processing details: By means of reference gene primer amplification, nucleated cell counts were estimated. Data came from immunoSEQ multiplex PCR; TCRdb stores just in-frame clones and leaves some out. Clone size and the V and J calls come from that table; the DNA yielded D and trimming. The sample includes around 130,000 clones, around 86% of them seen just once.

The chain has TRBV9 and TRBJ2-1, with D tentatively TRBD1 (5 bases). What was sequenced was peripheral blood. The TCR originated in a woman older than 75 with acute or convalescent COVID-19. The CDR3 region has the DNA TGTGCCAGCAGCGTGGGGCAGCCTCTATACAATGAGCAGTTCTTC. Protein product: CASSVGQPLYNEQFF.